The clone carrying this TCR beta chain has more than one count but fewer than ten. No antigen is known for it. V was clipped by 5 bases and J by 0 bases; unmatched bases: 11. The germline V gene has CDR1 MRHNA and CDR2 SNTAGT. This CDR3 is 17 amino acids long. These data come from a study of spatial heterogeneity in lung cancer. Time point specified: blood at routine non-recurrence follow-up after resection. Sequencing covered unsorted whole RNA taken from tumor, nontumor lung or frozen PBMC. Each molecule of TCR cDNA was tagged with one unique molecular identifier. MiXCR was run by TCRdb on the 5' RACE reads, yielding one entry per CDR3 protein. This sample yields 50,000 to 60,000 distinct CDR3 sequences, of which more than 6.5% are seen a single time; approximately 35% belongs to the top ten. Points from the study as a whole: There were more appearances of ubiquitous expanded tumor TCRs in blood at resection than at follow-up.

This receptor was identified in a female donor with early-stage non-small cell lung cancer. The rearrangement links TRBV6-4 to TRBJ1-1, with TRBD1 identical over 8 bases. The sample consisted of PBMCs, taken at follow-up. The CDR3 loop is CASSLRDRLRMNTEAFF. CDR3 coding DNA: TGTGCCAGCAGTCTCAGGGACAGGTTACGAATGAACACTGAAGCTTTCTTT.